This record looks at one TCR beta chain sequence and its context. The CDR3 is 15 amino acids. Per germline, CDR1 SGHKS and CDR2 YYEKEE (reference sequence). These data are taken from a study of shared clonotypes between healthy human individuals. Sequencing was performed with immunoSEQ multiplex PCR; in TCRdb, only in-frame clones are kept and a portion is missing. The table has roughly 480,000 clones, roughly 78% seen once. The rearrangement uses TRBV5-5 and TRBJ2-5, with TRBD1 matching over 7 bases. The DNA end is more similar to TRBJ2-7, so the J call may be wrong. Sequenced sample: PBMCs. The TCR originated in a woman aged 35 to 49 in good health. Some clones in this sample may be carry-over from other donors' samples. CDR3 bases: TGTGCCAGCAGCTTAGGGGCAGGACAGGTTGACGAGCAGTACTTC. As protein: CASSLGAGQVDEQYF.